These 22 T cell receptor beta chains originate from one sample sequenced in a study of blood T cell repertoires in COVID-19. TCRdb's copy holds only in-frame clones and misses some; the assay was immunoSEQ multiplex PCR. The sample lists about 200,000 clones, roughly 90% occurring once. Input material: PBMCs or T cells enriched from blood (not recorded which). Receptors originate from a woman younger than 30 who had recovered from COVID-19.

The chain combines TRBV5-4 with TRBJ2-1; TRBD2 is a possible D gene (6 bases). The CDR3 loop spans 17 amino acids. Trimming stripped 6 bases from V and 9 bases from J, with 28 bases between. Germline CDR1 and CDR2: SGHNT and YYREEE (reference sequence). CDR3 nucleotide sequence: TGTGCCAGCACCGTGAGGAGGGGTCCCCCGTACGGTAGTGAGCAGTTCTTC. Translation: CASTVRRGPPYGSEQFF.

The rearrangement joins TRBV5-5 to TRBJ2-1, with 13 bases identical to TRBD2. V was clipped by 4 bases and J by 9 bases; unmatched bases: 10. CDR1 is SGHKS and CDR2 is YYEKEE in the germline V gene (reference sequence). The CDR3 consists of 16 residues. The DNA of the CDR3 is TGTGCCAGCAGCCCGTCACTAGCGGGGGGGCCGGGTGAGCAGTTCTTC. Its translation is CASSPSLAGGPGEQFF.

The chain joins TRBV12-5 to TRBJ1-5, with D tentatively TRBD1 (5 bases). Trimming took 2 bases from V and 3 from J, leaving 26 bases between them. The CDR3 sequence is 20 residues long. Germline loops: CDR1 LGHNT, CDR2 FRNRAP. CDR3 sequence reads: CASGLMPGTGEIRDNQPQHF. DNA of the CDR3: TGTGCTAGTGGTTTGATGCCCGGGACGGGAGAGATTAGGGACAATCAGCCCCAGCATTTT. The full variable domain, its missing parts supplied by reference TRBV12-5 and TRBJ1-5, is DARVTQTPRHKVTEMGQEVTMRCQPILGHNTVFWYRQTMMQGLELLAYFRNRAPLDDSGMPKDRFSAEMPDATLATLKIQPSEPRDSAVYFCASGLMPGTGEIRDNQPQHFGDGTRLSIL.

This rearrangement joins TRBV18 to TRBJ2-4, with D possibly TRBD1 on 5 matching bases. CDR1 KGHSH and CDR2 LQKENI come from the germline V gene. This CDR3 comprises 19 residues. With 2 bases removed from V and 1 base from J, the gap between germline ends came to 21 bases. Here the CDR3 reads CASSPTRADVRLAKNIQYF. The CDR3 nucleotides read TGTGCCAGCTCACCAACCAGGGCAGATGTAAGACTGGCCAAAAACATTCAGTACTTC.

The V call is TRBV30, the J call TRBJ2-7, with 10 bases lining up with TRBD2. From germline, CDR1 is GTSNPN and CDR2 SVGIG (reference sequence). This CDR3 spans 13 amino acids. V was pared by 2 bases and J by 3 bases, with 1 base of the junction left unmatched. CDR3 sequence (DNA): TGTGCCTGGAGTCCTAGCGGGGGCTACGAGCAGTACTTC. This encodes CAWSPSGGYEQYF.

CDR3 sequence: CASRGEGGYEQYF. The CDR3, as DNA: TGTGCCAGCAGGGGAGAGGGCGGGTACGAGCAGTACTTC. The J gene is TRBJ2-7, the V gene TRBV2; possible D gene TRBD2, 5 bases. V lost 6 bases, J lost 4 bases, and 13 bases lay in between. CDR3 length equals 13 residues. The germline V gene has CDR1 SNHLY and CDR2 FYNNEI.

The rearrangement uses TRBV28 and TRBJ2-7; D unresolved. Germline V gives CDR1 MDHEN, CDR2 SYDVKM. V was pared by 2 bases and J by 6 bases, with 11 bases between. CDR3 length equals 13 residues. Here the CDR3 DNA reads TGTGCCAGCAGTTTAGGGCTACCCCTCGAGCAGTACTTC. It codes for CASSLGLPLEQYF.

This clone was seen only a few times. The gene calls are TRBV7-6 and TRBJ2-2, with unresolved D. Trimming removed 2 bases at V and 0 bases at J, with 7 bases between. The CDR3 extends over 15 amino acids. Germline CDR1 SGHVS, CDR2 FNYEAQ. The CDR3 bases are TGTGCCAGCAGCTTACAACAGACGAACACCGGGGAGCTGTTTTTT. Its translation is CASSLQQTNTGELFF.

The chain has TRBV19 and TRBJ2-1; 12 nucleotides line up with TRBD2. The CDR3 spans 15 residues. Germline V gene data show CDR1 as LNHDA and CDR2 as SQIVND (reference sequence). Trimming took 1 base from V and 8 from J; bases not matched to a gene: 3. CDR3 region: CASSIASGGAYEQFF. As DNA, the CDR3 is TGTGCCAGTAGTATAGCTAGCGGGGGGGCCTATGAGCAGTTCTTC.

The rearrangement joins TRBV11-1 to TRBJ1-1; 7 bases agree with TRBD1. The CDR3 has 15 residues. V was pared by 5 bases and J by 3 bases, with 9 bases of the junction left unmatched. The V gene's germline CDR1 is SGHAT and CDR2 FQDESV (reference sequence). The CDR3 sequence is CASSLSGQVHTEAFF. As DNA, the CDR3 is TGTGCCAGCAGCCTCTCCGGACAGGTCCACACTGAAGCTTTCTTT. The complete variable domain, with remaining parts taken from reference TRBV11-1 and TRBJ1-1, reads EAEVAQSPRYKITEKSQAVAFWCDPISGHATLYWYRQILGQGPELLVQFQDESVVDDSQLPKDRFSAERLKGVDSTLKIQPAELGDSAMYLCASSLSGQVHTEAFFGQGTRLTVV.

The chain joins TRBV5-4 to TRBJ1-2; the D gene is possibly TRBD1 (6 bases). The CDR3 loop spans 13 amino acids. Trimming cost V 5 bases and J 3 bases, with 11 bases left between them. Germline V gene sequence: CDR1 SGHNT, CDR2 YYREEE (reference sequence). The CDR3 DNA reads TGTGCCAGCAGACCCGACAGGCACTATGGCTACACCTTC. Translated, it gives CASRPDRHYGYTF.

This clone has just one count. The rearrangement joins TRBV9 to TRBJ2-5, with D tentatively TRBD2 (6 bases). Looked up from germline, CDR1 is SGDLS and CDR2 is YYNGEE. Trimming cost V 3 bases and J 3 bases, with 9 bases left between them. The CDR3 is 13 residues long. As DNA, the CDR3 is TGTGCCAGCAGCGCGGGACTGGAAGAGACCCAGTACTTC. Translated, it gives CASSAGLEETQYF.

CDR3 protein: CASSQGGEGGQPQHF. The CDR3 DNA is TGTGCCAGCAGCCAAGGTGGGGAGGGTGGTCAGCCCCAGCATTTT. V gene TRBV3-1 (or the pseudogene TRBV3-2) combines with J gene TRBJ1-5; D gene ambiguous. The CDR3 extends over 15 amino acids. V lost 1 base, J lost 6 bases, and 13 bases lay in between. Germline V gene sequence: CDR1 LGHDT, CDR2 YNNKEL (reference sequence).

The chain uses TRBV24-1 and TRBJ1-5; TRBD1 matches 11 bases. The CDR3 totals 16 residues. CDR1 KGHDR and CDR2 SFDVKD come from the germline V gene. Losses at the gene ends were 6 bases for V and 6 bases for J; bases not matched to a gene: 9. The CDR3 here is CATSPRTGGIFQPQHF. CDR3 DNA: TGTGCCACCAGTCCACGGACAGGGGGCATTTTTCAGCCCCAGCATTTT.

The chain recombines TRBV5-1 with TRBJ2-7; 7 nucleotides match TRBD1. The CDR3 covers 14 residues. Germline V gene sequence: CDR1 SGHRS, CDR2 YFSETQ. The V and J ends lost 0 bases and 5 bases, in that order; junction bases with no gene match: 5. In DNA form, the CDR3 reads TGCGCCAGCAGCTTGGGACAGGGAGCGGACGAGCAGTACTTC. It yields the protein CASSLGQGADEQYF.

The V call is TRBV5-1, the J call TRBJ1-1; D ambiguous. Germline V gene lookup returns CDR1 SGHRS and CDR2 YFSETQ. Trimming took off 6 bases at V and 7 bases at J, with 16 bases between the two ends. CDR3 length: 13 residues. CDR3 in DNA: TGCGCCAGCACCTCCGGTCCGGGTGATGAAGCTTTCTTT. Translation: CASTSGPGDEAFF.

The chain has TRBV9 and TRBJ2-5; maybe TRBD1 (5 bases). V was trimmed by 0 bases and J by 0 bases, leaving 9 bases between them. This CDR3 is 15 amino acids long. Germline V gene sequence: CDR1 SGDLS, CDR2 YYNGEE. DNA of the CDR3: TGTGCCAGCAGCGTAGGGTCAGGGAACCAAGAGACCCAGTACTTC. Amino acids: CASSVGSGNQETQYF. Filled out from reference TRBV9 and TRBJ2-5, the complete variable domain reads DSGVTQTPKHLITATGQRVTLRCSPRSGDLSVYWYQQSLDQGLQFLIQYYNGEERAKGNILERFSAQQFPDLHSELNLSSLELGDSALYFCASSVGSGNQETQYFGPGTRLLVL.

The V and J genes are TRBV10-3 and TRBJ2-5, with 8 bases fitting TRBD2. This CDR3 region has 13 residues. With V trimmed by 4 bases and J by 5 bases, 3 bases remained unmatched. Germline CDR1 and CDR2: ENHRY and SYGVKD. The CDR3 DNA follows: TGTGCCATCAGTGGGACTAGCACGGAGACCCAGTACTTC. This gives the protein CAISGTSTETQYF.

The chain recombines TRBV7-9 with TRBJ2-7; 9 bases match TRBD1. The CDR3 runs 14 residues. J gave up 7 bases and V 5 bases, and 9 bases lay outside the gene matches. Germline assignment: CDR1 SEHNR and CDR2 FQNEAQ (reference sequence). CDR3 loop: CASSTGTGILEQYF. The CDR3 nucleotides are TGTGCCAGCAGCACCGGGACAGGGATCCTTGAGCAGTACTTC.

The chain couples TRBV11-2 to TRBJ2-5; 11 bases fit TRBD2. J gave up 2 bases and V 0 bases, and 8 bases lay outside the gene matches. Looked up from germline, CDR1 is SGHAT and CDR2 is FQNNGV. The CDR3 is 18 amino acids. CDR3 DNA sequence: TGTGCCAGCAGCTTAGAACGTACGCGACTAGCGGGGCAAGAGACCCAGTACTTC. Residues: CASSLERTRLAGQETQYF.

The rearrangement uses TRBV16 and TRBJ1-4, with a weak D call TRBD1 (5 bases). V lost 4 bases to trimming and J lost 2 bases, with 11 bases between them. Per germline, CDR1 KGHSY and CDR2 FQNENV. This CDR3 comprises 15 residues. This chain's CDR3 is CASSPFGGTNEKLFF. In nucleotides, the CDR3 is TGTGCCAGCAGCCCTTTCGGGGGTACTAATGAAAAACTGTTTTTT.

The chain uses TRBV24-1 and TRBJ2-2, with a tentative D call TRBD1 (8 bases). The CDR3 runs 18 residues. V was clipped by 1 base and J by 2 bases, with 16 bases between them. The germline V gene encodes CDR1 KGHDR and CDR2 SFDVKD. For the CDR3, the DNA is TGTGCCACCAGTGATTTAACAGGGGGGGTCTTTAACACCGGGGAGCTGTTTTTT. The encoded protein is CATSDLTGGVFNTGELFF.